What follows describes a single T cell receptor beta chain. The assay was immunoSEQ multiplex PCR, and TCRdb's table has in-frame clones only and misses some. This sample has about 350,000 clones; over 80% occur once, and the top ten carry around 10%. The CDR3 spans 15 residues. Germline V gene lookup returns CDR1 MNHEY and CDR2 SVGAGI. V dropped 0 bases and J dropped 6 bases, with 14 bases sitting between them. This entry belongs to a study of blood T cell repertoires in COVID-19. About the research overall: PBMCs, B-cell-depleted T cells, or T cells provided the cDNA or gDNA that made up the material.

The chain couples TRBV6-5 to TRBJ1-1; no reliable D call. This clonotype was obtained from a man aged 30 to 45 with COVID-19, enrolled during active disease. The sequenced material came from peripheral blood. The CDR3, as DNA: TGTGCCAGCAGTTACTCGAATATAGTACAGCCTGAAGCTTTCTTT. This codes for CASSYSNIVQPEAFF.